The T cell receptor beta chain described here comes from a study of T cells in Graves' hyperthyroidism and ophthalmopathy (dated by TCRdb to about 2019). Regarding the study in general: TCR V-J signatures able to tell the groups apart were searched for in a discovery cohort of 90 to 100 patients, of whom 43 had Graves' ophthalmopathy and around 56 had stable Graves' hyperthyroidism. Prospective prediction of ophthalmopathy was tested in an independent validation cohort of some 19 hyperthyroidism patients and 17 patients who later progressed to ophthalmopathy. The roughly 90 discovery patients were divided at random into training and test sets in a 7:3 ratio. In more than five Graves' hyperthyroidism patients, the study also compared T-cell repertoires from thyroid tissue with T-cell repertoires from blood. After sampling, hyperthyroidism patients received methimazole starting at 30 mg daily, and ophthalmopathy patients received high-dose intravenous methylprednisolone. The paper describes TCR Vbeta CDR3 sequencing of fewer than 150 peripheral blood samples, made up of about 41 ophthalmopathy patients, approximately 73 hyperthyroidism patients and roughly 17 progressor patients.

A patient counted as having stable Graves' hyperthyroidism if no progression to ophthalmopathy occurred over 18 months of follow-up. Hyperthyroidism patients were newly diagnosed, with disease duration under 2 months, and aged 18 to 65 years. Any patient with an uncontrolled infection, another autoimmune disease, pregnancy or lactation was excluded. Diagnoses were established on the basis of clinical symptoms, serum thyroxine and TRAb, thyroid ultrasound, and orbital computed tomography. Trizol reagent was used to extract total RNA, and RNA quality was then checked on an Agilent 2100 Bioanalyzer. Study-wide conclusions, independent of this receptor: In cross-validation, a model built on a 13 V-J signature told ophthalmopathy apart from stable hyperthyroidism with 87.88% sensitivity and about 81% specificity, and in testing the same model reached 80%/75%. During validation, the model predicted progression to ophthalmopathy a median of approximately 7 months ahead of onset, with 60% to 71% sensitivity and 72.22% specificity. Most expanded thyroid clonotypes (frequency above 0.001) were also found in blood, which suggests that blood repertoires may mirror thyroid immune responses. No statistical method was used to fix the sample size in advance, and group allocation was not hidden from the investigators.

This clonotype was detected ten times or more. The antigen it recognizes is unknown. The input lacks base qualities; no much larger clone sits a single base away. Including the terminal cysteine and phenylalanine, the CDR3 comprises 16 residues. The retained sequence is limited to the CDR3, 48 bases, with the frame set at the first base. V and J are truncated by 2 bases and 7 bases respectively, leaving an intervening sequence of 18 bases. CDR1 and CDR2 are drawn from the germline V gene: SNHLY, FYNNEI. Amplification of TCR beta CDR3 regions was carried out from RNA transcripts. The TCR CDR3 was subjected to a first round of RT-PCR using the HTBI primer set and the Qiagen OneStep RT-PCR kit. Libraries were constructed in a second round of multiplex PCR, after which size selection and purification were performed. The libraries were sequenced on an Illumina HiSeq2000 using paired-end 100 bp reads. The study's own analysis went as follows. SOAPnuke was used to process the raw data, removing reads that contained adapters or uncalled bases, had a mean Phred below 15, or lacked an exact match to the constant primer or identifier. High-quality paired reads were merged with COPE v1.2.5, and unique nucleotide sequences were defined as clonotypes. MiTCR v1.1 was used to align the clonotypes against IMGT TRBV, TRBD and TRBJ reference segments. The analysis included only V-J combinations with a frequency above 0.0001, which together covered 99% to 99.2% of the repertoires. A TCS score was defined as the ratio between F50 (clonal expansion) and ExV (chaos), using BLOSUM62-based TCRdist between CDR3 peptides within each V-J. Welch's t-statistics and random forest reduced roughly 530 V-J features to 10 to 15, which were used in a naive Bayes classifier (R e1071). TCRdb passed the public sequencing reads through fastp at Q25 and MiXCR, retaining productive beta sequences. Each record represents a unique CDR3 protein, reported with the most common genes and DNA among its rows. It is TCRdb's table, rather than the study itself, that gives the V and J calls and clone size. The sample table shows 600,000 or so distinct CDR3 sequences, and roughly 50% are seen once. The ten largest clones take up roughly 8.2% of the sample.

The clonotype originates from a woman under 30 with Graves' hyperthyroidism. Donor details come from another sample of the same person, matched by shared clones. Material for sequencing was peripheral blood or thyroid tissue (not recorded which). Rearrangement joined TRBV2 to TRBJ1-5; the best D guess is TRBD1, with 6 bases matching. CDR3 protein: CASSELGRARGQPQHF. The nucleotide sequence is TGTGCCAGCAGTGAACTGGGCAGGGCCAGGGGACAGCCCCAGCATTTT.